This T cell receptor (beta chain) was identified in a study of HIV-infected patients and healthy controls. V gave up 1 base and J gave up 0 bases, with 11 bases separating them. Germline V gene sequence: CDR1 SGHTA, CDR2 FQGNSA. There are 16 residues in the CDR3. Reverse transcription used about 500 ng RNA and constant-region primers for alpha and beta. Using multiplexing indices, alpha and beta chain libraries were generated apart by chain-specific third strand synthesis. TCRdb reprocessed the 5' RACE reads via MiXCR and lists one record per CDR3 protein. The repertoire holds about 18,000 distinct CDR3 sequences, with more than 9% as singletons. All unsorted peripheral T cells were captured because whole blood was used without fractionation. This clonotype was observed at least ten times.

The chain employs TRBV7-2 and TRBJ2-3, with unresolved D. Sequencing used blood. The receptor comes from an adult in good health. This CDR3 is CASSLGSAVSTDTQYF. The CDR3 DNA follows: TGTGCCAGCAGCTTAGGGTCAGCCGTTAGCACAGATACGCAGTATTTT.